Listed below are T cell receptor beta chains from one sample, sequenced in a study of circulating CD8 cells and anti-PD-1 response in melanoma. Each CDR3 protein gets one entry after TCRdb re-called the reads with MiXCR. The sample shows approximately 300 distinct CDR3 sequences, around 9.3% of them seen only once. The specimen comprised CD8+ T cells from PBMCs, sampled at baseline or after one month of anti-PD-1 therapy (not recorded which). These receptors all stem from a human donor with melanoma. CDR3s include the opening cysteine and the closing phenylalanine or tryptophan. Fields, in order: CDR3 protein, CDR3 DNA, J gene, D gene, clone size, CDR3 length, V gene. A D gene is named only where the DNA matches it firmly. Expanded clones are given a class, and other clones once, few, many or no size at all.

CATDEGAGSYNEQFF,TGTGCCACGGATGAGGGGGCTGGCTCCTACAATGAGCAGTTCTTC,TRBJ2-1,TRBD1,medium-sized,15,TRBV6-1
CASSEATGGNSPLHF,TGTGCCAGCAGTGAAGCGACAGGGGGCAATTCACCCCTCCACTTT,TRBJ1-6,TRBD1,large,15,TRBV6-1
CASSAGPPGGNQPQHF,TGTGCCAGCAGTGCTGGGCCCCCGGGAGGCAATCAGCCCCAGCATTTT,TRBJ1-5,-,large,16,TRBV12-3/TRBV12-4
CASSDSPGDGVIQYF,TGCGCCAGCAGCGACAGCCCGGGGGATGGGGTCATTCAGTACTTC,TRBJ2-4,-,large,15,TRBV4-1
CSARDLGRQDRLNFNYEQYF,TGCAGTGCTAGAGACCTGGGACGGCAGGATCGACTGAATTTCAACTACGAGCAGTACTTC,TRBJ2-7,-,large,20,TRBV20-1
CASSSKTGETDTQYF,TGTGCCAGCAGTTCGAAGACAGGGGAGACAGATACGCAGTATTTT,TRBJ2-3,TRBD1,large,15,TRBV28
CASSFRDSGSTIYF,TGTGCCAGCAGTTTCCGGGACTCTGGAAGCACCATATATTTT,TRBJ1-3,-,-,14,TRBV7-2
CASSDSGPGNEQFF,TGTGCCAGCAGTGACTCCGGGCCTGGAAATGAGCAGTTCTTC,TRBJ2-1,-,medium-sized,14,TRBV6-4
CASAPPDIQSHEQFF,TGTGCCAGTGCCCCTCCGGACATCCAGTCCCATGAGCAGTTCTTC,TRBJ2-1,-,large,15,TRBV19
CASSPSVGGRYTGELFF,TGTGCCAGCAGTCCCAGTGTGGGGGGCAGGTACACCGGGGAGCTGTTTTTT,TRBJ2-2,-,medium-sized,17,TRBV27
CASRPTIQGAHEKLFF,TGTGCCAGCAGACCAACAATACAGGGGGCTCATGAAAAACTGTTTTTT,TRBJ1-4,TRBD1,large,16,TRBV27
CASSEGTAGYNERFF,TGTGCCAGCAGTGAAGGGACGGCGGGTTACAATGAGCGGTTCTTC,TRBJ2-1,-,-,15,TRBV6-1
CASIAGETYNEQFF,TGTGCCAGCATTGCGGGGGAAACATACAATGAGCAGTTCTTC,TRBJ2-1,TRBD2,large,14,TRBV28
CASSYRDTGELFF,TGTGCCAGCAGTTACAGGGACACCGGGGAGCTGTTTTTT,TRBJ2-2,-,large,13,TRBV6-6
CATIPGTGTTGELFF,TGTGCCACCATACCCGGGACAGGGACGACCGGGGAGCTGTTTTTT,TRBJ2-2,TRBD1,large,15,TRBV19
CASSAGLAGGSDTQYF,TGTGCCAGCAGCGCGGGACTAGCGGGGGGGTCAGATACGCAGTATTTT,TRBJ2-3,TRBD2,-,16,TRBV6-4
CASSYDTQPGELFF,TGTGCCAGCAGTTACGACACGCAGCCCGGGGAGCTGTTTTTT,TRBJ2-2,-,-,14,TRBV27
CFYEAGQLNTEAFF,TGCTTCTATGAGGCAGGGCAACTGAACACTGAAGCTTTCTTT,TRBJ1-1,-,large,14,TRBV19
CASSPSMASYNEQFF,TGTGCCAGCAGCCCTTCCATGGCATCCTACAATGAGCAGTTCTTC,TRBJ2-1,-,large,15,TRBV14
CASSQVQLAGTYEQYF,TGCGCCAGCAGCCAAGTTCAACTAGCGGGAACCTACGAGCAGTACTTC,TRBJ2-7,TRBD2,large,16,TRBV4-1
CATGRGTSDTGELFF,TGTGCCACAGGGCGGGGGACTAGCGACACCGGGGAGCTGTTTTTT,TRBJ2-2,TRBD2,large,15,TRBV10-3
CASRPGLGGSPLHF,TGTGCCAGCAGACCAGGACTGGGGGGTTCACCCCTCCACTTT,TRBJ1-6,-,large,14,TRBV27
CAKPPDTQYF,TGTGCAAAGCCCCCCGATACGCAGTATTTT,TRBJ2-3,-,large,10,TRBV12-3/TRBV12-4
CASRHHVRLMAGYTF,TGTGCCAGCAGACACCACGTCCGTCTAATGGCGGGCTACACCTTC,TRBJ1-2,-,large,15,TRBV25-1
CASSPLGYNEQFF,TGTGCCAGTAGCCCTCTCGGGTACAATGAGCAGTTCTTC,TRBJ2-1,-,large,13,TRBV19
CATSDTRPPNNEQFF,TGTGCCACCAGTGACACCCGGCCCCCTAACAATGAGCAGTTCTTC,TRBJ2-1,-,medium-sized,15,TRBV24-1
CVSGVGGDQPQHF,TGTGTCAGTGGTGTAGGGGGCGATCAGCCCCAGCATTTT,TRBJ1-5,TRBD1,medium-sized,13,TRBV19
CASKVASLPDEQFF,TGTGCCAGCAAAGTGGCTAGCCTCCCCGATGAGCAGTTCTTC,TRBJ2-1,-,-,14,TRBV19
CASSFGGQVNSPLHF,TGTGCCAGCAGTTTTGGGGGACAGGTTAATTCACCCCTCCACTTT,TRBJ1-6,TRBD1,medium-sized,15,TRBV27
CASSKGTDTQYF,TGTGCCAGCAGCAAAGGCACAGATACGCAGTATTTT,TRBJ2-3,-,large,12,TRBV21-1
CASTTSTRSMNTEAFF,TGTGCCAGCACCACGAGCACCAGATCAATGAACACTGAAGCTTTCTTT,TRBJ1-1,-,large,16,TRBV28
CASSEAGGFQPQHF,TGTGCCAGCAGTGAAGCAGGAGGGTTTCAGCCCCAGCATTTT,TRBJ1-5,-,large,14,TRBV6-1
CAWSINEKLFF,TGTGCCTGGAGTATTAATGAAAAACTGTTTTTT,TRBJ1-4,-,medium-sized,11,TRBV30